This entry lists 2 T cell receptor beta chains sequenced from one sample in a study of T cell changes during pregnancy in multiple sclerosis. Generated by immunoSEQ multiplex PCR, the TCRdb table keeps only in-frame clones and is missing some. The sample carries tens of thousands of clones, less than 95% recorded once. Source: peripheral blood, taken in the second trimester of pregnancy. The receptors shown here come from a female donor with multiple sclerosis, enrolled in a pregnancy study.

The CDR3 nucleotides read TGTGCCAGCTCAGGACAGGGGAGCCAAGAGACCCAGTACTTC. This translates into CASSGQGSQETQYF. The genes are TRBV18 and TRBJ2-5; 9 positions match TRBD1. CDR1 and CDR2 (germline): KGHSH, LQKENI. CDR3 size: 14 residues. J was trimmed by 1 base and V by 5 bases; bases with no gene match: 2.

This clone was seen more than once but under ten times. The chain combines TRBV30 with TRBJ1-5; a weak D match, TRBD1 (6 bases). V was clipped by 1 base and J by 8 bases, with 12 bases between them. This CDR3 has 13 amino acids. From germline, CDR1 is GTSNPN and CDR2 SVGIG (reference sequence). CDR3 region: CAWSEQGREPQHF. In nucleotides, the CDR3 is TGTGCCTGGAGTGAACAGGGACGTGAGCCCCAGCATTTT.